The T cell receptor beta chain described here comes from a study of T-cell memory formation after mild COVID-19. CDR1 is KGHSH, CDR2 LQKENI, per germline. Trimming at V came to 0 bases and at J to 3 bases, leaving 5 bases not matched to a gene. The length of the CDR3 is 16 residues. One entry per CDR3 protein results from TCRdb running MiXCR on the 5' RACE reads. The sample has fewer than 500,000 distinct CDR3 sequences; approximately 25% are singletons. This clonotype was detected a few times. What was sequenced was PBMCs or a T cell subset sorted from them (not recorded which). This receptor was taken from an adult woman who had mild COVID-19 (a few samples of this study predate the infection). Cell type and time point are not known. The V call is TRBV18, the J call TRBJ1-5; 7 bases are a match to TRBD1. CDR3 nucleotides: TGTGCCAGCTCACCACCGATGGGACAGCACAATCAGCCCCAGCATTTT. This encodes CASSPPMGQHNQPQHF.